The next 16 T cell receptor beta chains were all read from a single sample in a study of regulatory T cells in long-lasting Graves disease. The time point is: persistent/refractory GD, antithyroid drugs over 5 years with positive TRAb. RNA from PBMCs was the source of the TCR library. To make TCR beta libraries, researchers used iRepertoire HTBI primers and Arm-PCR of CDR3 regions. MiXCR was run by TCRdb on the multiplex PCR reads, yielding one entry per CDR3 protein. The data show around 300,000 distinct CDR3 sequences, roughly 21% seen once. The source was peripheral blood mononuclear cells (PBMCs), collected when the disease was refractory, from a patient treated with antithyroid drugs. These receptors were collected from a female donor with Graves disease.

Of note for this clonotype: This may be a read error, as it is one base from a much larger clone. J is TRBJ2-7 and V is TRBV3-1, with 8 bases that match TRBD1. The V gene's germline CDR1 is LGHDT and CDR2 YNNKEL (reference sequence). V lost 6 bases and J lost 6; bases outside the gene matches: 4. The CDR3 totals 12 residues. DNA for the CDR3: TGTGCCAGCAGACGGACAGGGTTCGAGCAGTACTTC. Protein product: CASRRTGFEQYF.

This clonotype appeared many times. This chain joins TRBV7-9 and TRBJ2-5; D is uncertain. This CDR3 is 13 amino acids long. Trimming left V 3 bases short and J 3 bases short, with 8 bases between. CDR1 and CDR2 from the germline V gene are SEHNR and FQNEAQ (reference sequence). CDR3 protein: CASSFPVKETQYF. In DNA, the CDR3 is TGTGCCAGCAGCTTTCCAGTCAAAGAGACCCAGTACTTC.

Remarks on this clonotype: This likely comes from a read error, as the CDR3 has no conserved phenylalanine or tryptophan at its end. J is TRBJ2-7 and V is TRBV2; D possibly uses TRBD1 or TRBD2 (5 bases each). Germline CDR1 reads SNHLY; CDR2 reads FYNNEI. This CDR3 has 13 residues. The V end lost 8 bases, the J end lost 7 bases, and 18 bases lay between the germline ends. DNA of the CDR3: TGTGCCAGCGGTTTATCCCCGGGGCGGGAGCAGTACCTC. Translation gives CASGLSPGREQYL.

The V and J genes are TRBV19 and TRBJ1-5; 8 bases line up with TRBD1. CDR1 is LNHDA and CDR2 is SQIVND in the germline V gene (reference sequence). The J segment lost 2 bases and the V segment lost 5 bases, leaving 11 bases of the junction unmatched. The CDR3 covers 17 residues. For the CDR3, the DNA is TGTGCCAGTAGTTCAGCGAGACAGGGGATAGGCAATCAGCCCCAGCATTTT. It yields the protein CASSSARQGIGNQPQHF.

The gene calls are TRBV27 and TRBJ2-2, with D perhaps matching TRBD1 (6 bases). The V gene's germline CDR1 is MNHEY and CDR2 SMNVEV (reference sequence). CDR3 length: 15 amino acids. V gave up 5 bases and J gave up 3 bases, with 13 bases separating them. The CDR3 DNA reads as TGTGCCAGCAGTCCGAGAGGACAGTACACCGGGGAGCTGTTTTTT. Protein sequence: CASSPRGQYTGELFF.

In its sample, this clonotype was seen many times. The CDR3 sequence is CASSIQAGGNQPQHF. The CDR3 coding sequence is TGTGCCAGCAGTATACAGGCAGGTGGCAATCAGCCCCAGCATTTT. The chain combines TRBV12-3 or TRBV12-4 with TRBJ1-5; D is possibly TRBD1 (5 bases). The V gene lost 5 bases and the J gene lost 2 bases, with 13 bases spanning the gap. The CDR3 is 15 amino acids.

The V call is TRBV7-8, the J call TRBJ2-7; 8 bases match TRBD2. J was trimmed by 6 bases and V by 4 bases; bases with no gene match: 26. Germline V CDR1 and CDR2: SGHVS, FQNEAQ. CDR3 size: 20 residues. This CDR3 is CASSSRRLAREDIVRGEQYF. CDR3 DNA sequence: TGTGCCAGCAGCTCAAGAAGACTAGCGCGGGAGGACATCGTTCGGGGCGAGCAGTACTTC. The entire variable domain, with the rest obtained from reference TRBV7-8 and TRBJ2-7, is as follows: GAGVSQSPRYKVAKRGQDVALRCDPISGHVSLFWYQQALGQGPEFLTYFQNEAQLDKSGLPSDRFFAERPEGSVSTLKIQRTQQEDSAVYLCASSSRRLAREDIVRGEQYFGPGTRLTVT.

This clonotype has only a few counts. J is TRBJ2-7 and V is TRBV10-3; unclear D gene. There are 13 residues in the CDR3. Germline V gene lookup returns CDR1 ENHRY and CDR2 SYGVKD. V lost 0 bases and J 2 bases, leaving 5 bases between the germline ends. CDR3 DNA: TGTGCCATCAGTGAGTCGTCAGCCTACGAGCAGTACTTC. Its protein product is CAISESSAYEQYF.

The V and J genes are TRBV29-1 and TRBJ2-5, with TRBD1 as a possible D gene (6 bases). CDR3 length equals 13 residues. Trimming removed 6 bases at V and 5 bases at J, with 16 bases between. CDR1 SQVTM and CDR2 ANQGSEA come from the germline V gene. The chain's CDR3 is CSVAADRWETQYF. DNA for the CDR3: TGCAGCGTCGCTGCAGACAGGTGGGAGACCCAGTACTTC.

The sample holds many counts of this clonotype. The CDR3 is CSALGGGTDSYEQYF. CDR3 coding DNA: TGCAGTGCCCTCGGTGGAGGGACGGATTCCTACGAGCAGTACTTC. The chain is built from TRBV20-1 and TRBJ2-7, with D perhaps TRBD2 (6 bases). The CDR3 is made up of 15 amino acids. V lost 6 bases and J lost 1, with 19 bases in between. The V gene's germline CDR1 is DFQATT and CDR2 SNEGSKA (reference sequence).

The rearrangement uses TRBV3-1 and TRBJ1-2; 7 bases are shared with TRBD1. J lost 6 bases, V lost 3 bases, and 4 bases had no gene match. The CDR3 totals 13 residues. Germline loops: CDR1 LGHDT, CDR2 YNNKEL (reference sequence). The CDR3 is CASSQNRGDGYTF. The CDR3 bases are TGTGCCAGCAGCCAGAACAGGGGCGATGGCTACACCTTC. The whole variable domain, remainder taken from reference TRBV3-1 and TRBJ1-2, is DTAVSQTPKYLVTQMGNDKSIKCEQNLGHDTMYWYKQDSKKFLKIMFSYNNKELIINETVPNRFSPKSPDKAHLNLHINSLELGDSAVYFCASSQNRGDGYTFGSGTRLTVV.

CDR3 protein: CASSQGDGPSYGYTF. As DNA, the CDR3 is TGCGCCAGCAGCCAAGGGGACGGCCCCTCCTATGGCTACACCTTC. This chain connects TRBV4-3 to TRBJ1-2; D possibly corresponds to TRBD1 (5 bases). CDR1 and CDR2 from the germline V gene are LGHNA and YSLEER. The V end lost 1 base, the J end lost 4 bases, and 13 bases lay between the germline ends. This CDR3 has 15 amino acids.

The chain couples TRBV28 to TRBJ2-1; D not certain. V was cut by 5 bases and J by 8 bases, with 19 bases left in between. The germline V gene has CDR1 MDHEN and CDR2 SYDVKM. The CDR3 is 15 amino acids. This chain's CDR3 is CASSTDWGPSHEQFF. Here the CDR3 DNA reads TGTGCCAGCAGTACCGATTGGGGTCCCAGTCATGAGCAGTTCTTC.

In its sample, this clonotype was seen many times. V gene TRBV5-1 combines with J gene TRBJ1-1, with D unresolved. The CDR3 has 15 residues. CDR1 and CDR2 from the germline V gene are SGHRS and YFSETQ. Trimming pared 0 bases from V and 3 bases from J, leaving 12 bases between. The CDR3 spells CASSLDQTMYTEAFF. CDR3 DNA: TGCGCCAGCAGCTTGGATCAGACAATGTACACTGAAGCTTTCTTT.

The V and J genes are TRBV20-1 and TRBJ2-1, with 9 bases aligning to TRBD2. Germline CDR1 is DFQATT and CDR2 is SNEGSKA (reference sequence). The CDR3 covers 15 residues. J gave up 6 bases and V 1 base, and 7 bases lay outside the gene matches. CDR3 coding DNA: TGCAGTGCTAGAGGAGGGCTAGCGGGGATCAATGAGCAGTTCTTC. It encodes CSARGGLAGINEQFF.

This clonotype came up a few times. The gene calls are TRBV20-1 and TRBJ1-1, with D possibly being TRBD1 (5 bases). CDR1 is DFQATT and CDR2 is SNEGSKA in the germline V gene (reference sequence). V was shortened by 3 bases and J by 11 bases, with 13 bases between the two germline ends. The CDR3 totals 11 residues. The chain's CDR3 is CSASGHIEAFF. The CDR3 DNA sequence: TGCAGTGCTAGCGGACATATAGAGGCTTTCTTT.